This TCR beta chain originates from a study of blood T cell repertoires in COVID-19. V was clipped by 11 bases and J by 2 bases; unmatched bases: 8. The CDR3 is 13 residues long. Germline loops: CDR1 ENHRY, CDR2 SYGVKD. TCRdb's table, derived via immunoSEQ multiplex PCR, lists solely in-frame clones and lacks some. The sample records fewer than 200,000 clones, 88% being singletons. The clonotype was recovered from a man between 60 and 75 years old with acute or convalescent COVID-19. Sequencing was carried out using peripheral blood. The V gene is TRBV10-3, the J gene TRBJ1-1; 7 bases match TRBD1. The CDR3 DNA reads as TGTGCCGCGACAGGGCGGTCAAACACTGAAGCTTTCTTT. Protein sequence: CAATGRSNTEAFF.